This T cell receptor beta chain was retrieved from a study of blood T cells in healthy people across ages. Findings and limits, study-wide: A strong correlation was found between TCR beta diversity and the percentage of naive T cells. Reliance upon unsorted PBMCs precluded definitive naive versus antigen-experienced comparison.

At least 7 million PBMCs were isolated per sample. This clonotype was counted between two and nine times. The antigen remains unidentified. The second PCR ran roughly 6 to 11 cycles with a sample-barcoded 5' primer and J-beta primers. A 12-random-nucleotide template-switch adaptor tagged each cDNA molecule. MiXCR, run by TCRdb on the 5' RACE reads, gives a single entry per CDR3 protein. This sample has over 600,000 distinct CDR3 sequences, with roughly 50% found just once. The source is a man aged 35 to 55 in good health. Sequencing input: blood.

The CDR3 nucleotides are TGTGCCAGCAGGACTACAGGGGATGAGCGCAATCAGCCCCAGCATTTT. Translating gives CASRTTGDERNQPQHF. The chain employs TRBV28 and TRBJ1-5; 7 bases map to TRBD1. This CDR3 comprises 16 residues. Germline CDR1 MDHEN, CDR2 SYDVKM. Trimming cost V 6 bases and J 2 bases; bases outside gene matches: 10.